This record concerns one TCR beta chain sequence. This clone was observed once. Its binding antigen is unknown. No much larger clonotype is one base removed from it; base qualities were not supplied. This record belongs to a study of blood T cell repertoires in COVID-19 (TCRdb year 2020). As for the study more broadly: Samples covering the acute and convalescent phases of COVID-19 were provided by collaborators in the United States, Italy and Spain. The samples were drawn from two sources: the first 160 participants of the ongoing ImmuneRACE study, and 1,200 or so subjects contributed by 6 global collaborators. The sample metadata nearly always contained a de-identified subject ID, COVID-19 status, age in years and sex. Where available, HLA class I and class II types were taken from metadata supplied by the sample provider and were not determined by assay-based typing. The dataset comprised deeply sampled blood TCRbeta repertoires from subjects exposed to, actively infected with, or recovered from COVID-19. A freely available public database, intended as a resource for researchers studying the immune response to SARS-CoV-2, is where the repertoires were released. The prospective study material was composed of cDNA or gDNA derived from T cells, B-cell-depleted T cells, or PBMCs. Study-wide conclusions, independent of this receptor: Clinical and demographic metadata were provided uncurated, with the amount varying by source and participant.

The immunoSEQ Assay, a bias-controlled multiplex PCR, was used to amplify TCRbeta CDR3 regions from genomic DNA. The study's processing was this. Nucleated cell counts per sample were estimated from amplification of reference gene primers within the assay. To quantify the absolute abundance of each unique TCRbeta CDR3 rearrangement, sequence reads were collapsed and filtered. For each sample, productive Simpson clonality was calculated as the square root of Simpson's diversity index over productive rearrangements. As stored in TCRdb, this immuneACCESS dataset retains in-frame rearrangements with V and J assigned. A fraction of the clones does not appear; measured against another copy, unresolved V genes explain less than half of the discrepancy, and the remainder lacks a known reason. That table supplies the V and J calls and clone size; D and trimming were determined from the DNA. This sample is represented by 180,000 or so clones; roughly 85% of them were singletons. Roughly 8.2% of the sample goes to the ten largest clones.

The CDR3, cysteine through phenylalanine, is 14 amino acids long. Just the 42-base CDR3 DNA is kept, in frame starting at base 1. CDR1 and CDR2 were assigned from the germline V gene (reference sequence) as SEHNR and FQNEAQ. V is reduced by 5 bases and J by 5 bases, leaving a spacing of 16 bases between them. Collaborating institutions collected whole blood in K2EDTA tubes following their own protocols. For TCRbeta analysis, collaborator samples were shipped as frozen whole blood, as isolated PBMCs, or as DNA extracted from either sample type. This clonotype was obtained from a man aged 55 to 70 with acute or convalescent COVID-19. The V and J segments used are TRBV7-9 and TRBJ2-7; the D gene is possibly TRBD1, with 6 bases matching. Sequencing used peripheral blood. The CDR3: CASSLRQVDDEQYF. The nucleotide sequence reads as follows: TGTGCCAGCAGCCTCCGACAGGTGGACGACGAGCAGTACTTC.